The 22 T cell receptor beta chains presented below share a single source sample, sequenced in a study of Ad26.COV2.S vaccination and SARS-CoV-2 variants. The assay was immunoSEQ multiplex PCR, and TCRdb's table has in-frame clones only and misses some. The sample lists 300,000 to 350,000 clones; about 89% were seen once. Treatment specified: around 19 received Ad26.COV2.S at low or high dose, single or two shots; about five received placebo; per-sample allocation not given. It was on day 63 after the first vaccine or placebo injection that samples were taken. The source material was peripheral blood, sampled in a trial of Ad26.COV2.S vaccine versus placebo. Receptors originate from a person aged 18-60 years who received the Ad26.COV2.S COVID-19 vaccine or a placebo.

The CDR3 DNA follows: TGTGCCAGCAGCCAGGACAGGGATACGCAGTATTTT. Translating it yields CASSQDRDTQYF. This chain joins TRBV6-5 and TRBJ2-3, with 7 nucleotides matching TRBD1. This CDR3 is built from 12 residues. Germline assignment: CDR1 MNHEY and CDR2 SVGAGI. The V gene end was trimmed by 6 bases and the J gene end by 6 bases; junction bases not matched to a gene: 3.

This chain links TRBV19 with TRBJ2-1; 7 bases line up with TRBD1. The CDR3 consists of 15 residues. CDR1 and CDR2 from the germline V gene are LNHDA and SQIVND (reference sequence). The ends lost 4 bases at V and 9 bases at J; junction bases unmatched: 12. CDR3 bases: TGTGCCAGTAGTACCAGGGGGTTCGTCTGGGTTGAGCAGTTCTTC. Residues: CASSTRGFVWVEQFF.

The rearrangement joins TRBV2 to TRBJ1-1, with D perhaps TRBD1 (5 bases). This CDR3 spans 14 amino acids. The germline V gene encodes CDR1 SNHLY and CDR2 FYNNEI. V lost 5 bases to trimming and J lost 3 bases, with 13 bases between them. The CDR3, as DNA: TGTGCCAGCAGTACCGGAGGGGCATACACTGAAGCTTTCTTT. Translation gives CASSTGGAYTEAFF.

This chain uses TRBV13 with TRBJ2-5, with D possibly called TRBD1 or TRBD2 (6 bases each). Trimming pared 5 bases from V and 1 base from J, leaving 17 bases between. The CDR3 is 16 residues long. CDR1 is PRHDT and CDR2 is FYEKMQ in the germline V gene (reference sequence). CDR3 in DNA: TGTGCCAGCAGCCCTTGGGGGGCAGGGGCCCAAGAGACCCAGTACTTC. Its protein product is CASSPWGAGAQETQYF. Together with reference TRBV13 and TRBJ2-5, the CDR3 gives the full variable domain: AAGVIQSPRHLIKEKRETATLKCYPIPRHDTVYWYQQGPGQDPQFLISFYEKMQSDKGSIPDRFSAQQFSDYHSELNMSSLELGDSALYFCASSPWGAGAQETQYFGPGTRLLVL.

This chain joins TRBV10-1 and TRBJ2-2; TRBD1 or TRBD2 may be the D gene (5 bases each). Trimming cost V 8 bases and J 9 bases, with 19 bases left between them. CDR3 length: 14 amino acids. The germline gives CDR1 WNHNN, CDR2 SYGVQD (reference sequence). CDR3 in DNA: TGCGCCAGCCACCCCGGGACCCCAGCCCGGGAGCTGTTTTTT. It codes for CASHPGTPARELFF.

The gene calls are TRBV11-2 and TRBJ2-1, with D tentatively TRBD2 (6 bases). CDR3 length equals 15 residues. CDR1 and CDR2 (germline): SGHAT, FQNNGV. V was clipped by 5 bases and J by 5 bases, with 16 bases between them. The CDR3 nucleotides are TGTGCCAGCAGCCGAGACGGCGGGGTTCACAATGAGCAGTTCTTC. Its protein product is CASSRDGGVHNEQFF.

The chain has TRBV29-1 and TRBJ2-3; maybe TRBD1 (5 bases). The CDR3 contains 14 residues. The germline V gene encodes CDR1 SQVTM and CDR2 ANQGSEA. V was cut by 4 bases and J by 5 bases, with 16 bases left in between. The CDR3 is CSVGFDSVEDTQYF. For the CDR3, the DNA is TGCAGCGTTGGCTTTGACAGTGTAGAAGATACGCAGTATTTT.

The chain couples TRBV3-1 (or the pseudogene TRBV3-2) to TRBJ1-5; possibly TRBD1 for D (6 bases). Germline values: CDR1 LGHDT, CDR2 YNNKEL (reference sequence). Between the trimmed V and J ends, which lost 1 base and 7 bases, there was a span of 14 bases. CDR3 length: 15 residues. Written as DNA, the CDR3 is TGTGCCAGCAGCCAAGTCGCGGGGGCGGGACAGCCCCAGCATTTT. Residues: CASSQVAGAGQPQHF.

The CDR3 reads CASSLAGGGYTF. The CDR3 bases are TGCGCCAGCAGCTTGGCCGGAGGGGGCTACACCTTC. V usage is TRBV5-1 and J usage is TRBJ1-2; no clear D. Germline V lookup: CDR1 SGHRS, CDR2 YFSETQ. CDR3 size: 12 residues. V lost 0 bases and J 8 bases, leaving 8 bases between the germline ends.

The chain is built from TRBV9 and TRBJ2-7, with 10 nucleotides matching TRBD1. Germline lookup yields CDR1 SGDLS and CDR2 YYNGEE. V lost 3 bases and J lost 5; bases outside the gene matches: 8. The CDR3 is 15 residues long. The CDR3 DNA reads TGTGCCAGCAGCGCAGAGGGACAGGGGTCAAACGAGCAGTACTTC. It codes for CASSAEGQGSNEQYF.

The chain's CDR3 is CASSLRLAGVGEQFF. CDR3 sequence (DNA): TGCGCCAGCAGCTTGAGGCTAGCGGGAGTTGGTGAGCAGTTCTTC. V is TRBV5-1 and J is TRBJ2-1; TRBD2 agrees at 10 bases. Germline trimming cut 1 base from V and 9 bases from J; bases unmatched to any gene: 7. The CDR3 is 15 amino acids. Germline V gene lookup returns CDR1 SGHRS and CDR2 YFSETQ.

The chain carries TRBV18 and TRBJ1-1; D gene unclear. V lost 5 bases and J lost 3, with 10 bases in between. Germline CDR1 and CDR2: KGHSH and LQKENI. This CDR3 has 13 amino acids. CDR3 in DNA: TGTGCCAGCTCAGGAATTTCGGACACTGAAGCTTTCTTT. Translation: CASSGISDTEAFF.

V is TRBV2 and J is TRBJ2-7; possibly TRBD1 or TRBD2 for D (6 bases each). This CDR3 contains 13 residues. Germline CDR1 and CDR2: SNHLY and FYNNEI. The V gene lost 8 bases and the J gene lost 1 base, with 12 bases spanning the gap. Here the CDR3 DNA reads TGTGCCAGCGCCAGGGGACTTTCCTACGAGCAGTACTTC. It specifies CASARGLSYEQYF.

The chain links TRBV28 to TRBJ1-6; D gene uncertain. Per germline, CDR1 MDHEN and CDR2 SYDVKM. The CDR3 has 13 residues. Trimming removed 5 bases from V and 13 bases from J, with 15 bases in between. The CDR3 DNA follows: TGTGCCAGCAGTCCCCCTCTTATAAGGCCCCTCCACTTT. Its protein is CASSPPLIRPLHF.

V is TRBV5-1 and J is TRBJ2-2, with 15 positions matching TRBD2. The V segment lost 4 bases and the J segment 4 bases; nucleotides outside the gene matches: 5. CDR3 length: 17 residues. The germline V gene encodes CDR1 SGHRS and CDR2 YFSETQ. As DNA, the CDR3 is TGCGCCAGCAGCATAGGGACTAGCGGGGGGCCCACCGGGGAGCTGTTTTTT. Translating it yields CASSIGTSGGPTGELFF. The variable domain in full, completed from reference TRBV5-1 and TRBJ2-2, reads KAGVTQTPRYLIKTRGQQVTLSCSPISGHRSVSWYQQTPGQGLQFLFEYFSETQRNKGNFPGRFSGRQFSNSRSEMNVSTLELGDSALYLCASSIGTSGGPTGELFFGEGSRLTVL.

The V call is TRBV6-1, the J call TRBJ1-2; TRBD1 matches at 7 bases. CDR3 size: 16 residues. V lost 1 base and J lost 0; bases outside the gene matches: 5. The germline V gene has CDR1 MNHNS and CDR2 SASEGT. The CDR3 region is CASSEEPGGPNYGYTF. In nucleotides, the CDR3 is TGTGCCAGCAGTGAAGAGCCAGGGGGACCTAACTATGGCTACACCTTC.

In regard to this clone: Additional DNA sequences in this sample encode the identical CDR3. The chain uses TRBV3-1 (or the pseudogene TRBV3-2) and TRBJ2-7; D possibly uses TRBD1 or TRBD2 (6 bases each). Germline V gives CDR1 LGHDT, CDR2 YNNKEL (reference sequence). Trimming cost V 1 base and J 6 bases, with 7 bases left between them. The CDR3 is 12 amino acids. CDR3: CASSQGGAEQYF. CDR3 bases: TGTGCCAGCAGCCAAGGGGGGGCCGAGCAGTACTTC.

The CDR3 here is CASTRRADTGELFF. DNA of the CDR3: TGCGCCAGCACCCGGAGGGCGGACACCGGGGAGCTGTTTTTT. The J gene is TRBJ2-2, the V gene TRBV5-1; possible D gene TRBD2, 6 bases. CDR1 and CDR2 (germline): SGHRS, YFSETQ. The V end was cut by 6 bases, the J end by 3 bases, with 12 bases between. The CDR3 extends over 14 amino acids.

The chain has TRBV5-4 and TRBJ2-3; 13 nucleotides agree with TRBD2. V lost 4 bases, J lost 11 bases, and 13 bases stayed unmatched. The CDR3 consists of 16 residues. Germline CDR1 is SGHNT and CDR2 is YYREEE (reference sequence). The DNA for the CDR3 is TGTGCCAGCAGCCCGGAACTAGCGGGGGGGCCTGAGGAGCAGTATTTT. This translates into CASSPELAGGPEEQYF.

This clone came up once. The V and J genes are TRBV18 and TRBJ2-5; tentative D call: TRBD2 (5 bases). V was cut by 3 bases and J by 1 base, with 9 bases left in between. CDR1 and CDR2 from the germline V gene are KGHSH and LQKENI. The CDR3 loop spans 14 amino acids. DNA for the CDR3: TGTGCCAGCTCACCGCGGACTGTCCAAGAGACCCAGTACTTC. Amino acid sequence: CASSPRTVQETQYF.

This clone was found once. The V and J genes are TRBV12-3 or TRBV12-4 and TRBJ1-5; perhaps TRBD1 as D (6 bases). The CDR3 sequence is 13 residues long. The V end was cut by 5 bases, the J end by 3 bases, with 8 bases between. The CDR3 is CASSRGVNQPQHF. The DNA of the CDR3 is TGTGCCAGCAGTAGGGGGGTCAATCAGCCCCAGCATTTT.

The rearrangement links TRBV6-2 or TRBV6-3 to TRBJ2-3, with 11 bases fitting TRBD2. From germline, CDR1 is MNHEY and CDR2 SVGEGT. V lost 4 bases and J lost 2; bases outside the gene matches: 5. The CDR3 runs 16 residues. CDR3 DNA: TGTGCCAGCAGTTCTCTAGCGGGGGGCCTCACAGATACGCAGTATTTT. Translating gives CASSSLAGGLTDTQYF.